This TCR beta chain was retrieved from a study of shared clonotypes between healthy human individuals. The V and J ends lost 4 bases and 5 bases respectively, with 11 bases between them. The germline CDR1 and CDR2 sequences are SGDLS and YYNGEE. This CDR3 region has 13 residues. Sorted-subset replicate PCR reactions were performed with roughly 200 ng DNA, corresponding to about 30,000 T cell genomes. Libraries were prepared by immunoSEQ multiplex PCR; TCRdb keeps only in-frame clonotypes and omits some of them. The table has around 240,000 clones, approximately 70% seen once. This clone has more than one count but fewer than ten.

The chain recombines TRBV9 with TRBJ2-3; D might be TRBD2 (5 bases). The receptor was derived from a man aged 30 to 39 in good health. Sequencing was carried out using memory CD4+ T cells sorted from blood. Subset specified: CD45RA-negative fraction. As DNA, the CDR3 is TGTGCCAGCAGCACTAGGGCATTAGATACGCAGTATTTT. This translates into CASSTRALDTQYF.